The clone carrying this T cell receptor (beta chain) was recorded at least ten times. Antigen: not known. Full-length variable regions came from constant-region reverse primers plus semi-nested Nested Universal Primer A PCR. TCRdb recomputed calls from the 5' RACE reads with MiXCR, one row per CDR3 protein. The table shows some 60,000 distinct CDR3 sequences, with under 35% occurring only once. Study findings and constraints: Larger-cohort validation covered only one TCR beta V-J rearrangement.

Sequencing was performed on tumor-infiltrating naive CD4+ T cells sorted from the breast tumor. Specified subset: naive CD4+ T cells, CD4+CD45RA+CD25-. The sequence came from a female donor with breast cancer.

The CDR3 nucleotides read TGTGCCAGCAGTCACGGGGTGGGACAGGGGGAGTGGGAGCAGTACTTC. As protein: CASSHGVGQGEWEQYF. The chain carries TRBV6-5 and TRBJ2-7; 11 bases align to TRBD1. Germline CDR1 MNHEY, CDR2 SVGAGI. This CDR3 spans 16 amino acids. Trimming cost V 5 bases and J 7 bases; bases outside gene matches: 13.